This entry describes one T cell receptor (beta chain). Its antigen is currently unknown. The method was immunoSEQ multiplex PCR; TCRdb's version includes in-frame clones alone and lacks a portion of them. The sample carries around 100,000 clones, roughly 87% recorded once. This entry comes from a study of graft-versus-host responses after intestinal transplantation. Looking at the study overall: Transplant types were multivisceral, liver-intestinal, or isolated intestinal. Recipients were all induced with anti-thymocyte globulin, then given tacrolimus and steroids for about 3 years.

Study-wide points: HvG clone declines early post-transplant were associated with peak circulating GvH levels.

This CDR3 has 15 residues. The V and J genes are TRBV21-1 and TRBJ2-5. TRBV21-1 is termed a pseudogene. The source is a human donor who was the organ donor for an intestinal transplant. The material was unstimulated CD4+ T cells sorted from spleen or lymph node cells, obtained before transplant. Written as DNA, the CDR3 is TGTGCCAGCAGCGCCCAAAAATTAAAAGGAGAGACCCAGTACTTC. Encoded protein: CASSAQKLKGETQYF.